This T cell receptor beta chain was recorded in a study of control samples from healthy donors and cancer patients. Germline trimming cut 4 bases from V and 13 bases from J; bases unmatched to any gene: 6. The CDR3 contains 13 residues. Germline CDR1 reads MNHEY; CDR2 reads SVGAGI. This table comes from immunoSEQ multiplex PCR, and its TCRdb copy is limited to in-frame clones, with some not included. Altogether 50,000 or so clones are present, about four fifths being singletons, with the ten largest covering over 9%. Sample: blood. V and J are TRBV6-5 and TRBJ1-6; 8 bases are shared with TRBD1. This sequence originates from an older man in good health. The CDR3 is CASSSGQGPPLHF. Here the CDR3 DNA reads TGTGCCAGCAGTTCCGGACAGGGCCCTCCCCTCCACTTT.